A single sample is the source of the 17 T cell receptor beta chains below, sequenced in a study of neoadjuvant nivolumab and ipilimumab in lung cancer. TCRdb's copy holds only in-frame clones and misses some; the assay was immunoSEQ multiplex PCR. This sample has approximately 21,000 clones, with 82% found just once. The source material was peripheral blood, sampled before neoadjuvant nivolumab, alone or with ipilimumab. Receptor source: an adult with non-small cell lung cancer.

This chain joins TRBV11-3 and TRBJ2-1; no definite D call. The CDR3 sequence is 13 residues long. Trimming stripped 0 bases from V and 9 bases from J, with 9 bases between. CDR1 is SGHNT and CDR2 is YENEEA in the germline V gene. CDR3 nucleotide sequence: TGTGCCAGCAGCTTAGATTGGGCAGGTGAGCAGTTCTTC. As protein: CASSLDWAGEQFF.

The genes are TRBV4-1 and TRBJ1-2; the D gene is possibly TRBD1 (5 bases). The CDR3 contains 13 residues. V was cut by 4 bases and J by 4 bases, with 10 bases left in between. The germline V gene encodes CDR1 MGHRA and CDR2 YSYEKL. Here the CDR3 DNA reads TGCGCCAGCAGCCGGGACGGATTCTATGGCTACACCTTC. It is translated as CASSRDGFYGYTF.

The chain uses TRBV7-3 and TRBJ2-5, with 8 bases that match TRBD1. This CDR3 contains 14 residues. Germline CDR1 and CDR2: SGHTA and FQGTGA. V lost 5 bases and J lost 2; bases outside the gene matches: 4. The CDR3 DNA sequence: TGTGCCAGCAGCATCGGACAGGGTCAAGAGACCCAGTACTTC. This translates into CASSIGQGQETQYF.

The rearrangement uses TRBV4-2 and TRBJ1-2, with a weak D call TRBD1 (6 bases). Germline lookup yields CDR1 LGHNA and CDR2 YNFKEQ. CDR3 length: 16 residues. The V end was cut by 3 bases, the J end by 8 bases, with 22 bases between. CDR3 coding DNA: TGTGCCAGCAGCCAGGCCGGACAGAGGGGTATTGAAGGCTACACCTTC. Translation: CASSQAGQRGIEGYTF.

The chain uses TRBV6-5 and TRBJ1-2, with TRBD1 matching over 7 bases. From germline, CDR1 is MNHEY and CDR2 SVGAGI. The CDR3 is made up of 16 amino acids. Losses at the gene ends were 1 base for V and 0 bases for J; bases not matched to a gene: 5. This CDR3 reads CASSYLPTGTNYGYTF. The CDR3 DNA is TGTGCCAGCAGTTACTTACCGACAGGGACTAACTATGGCTACACCTTC.

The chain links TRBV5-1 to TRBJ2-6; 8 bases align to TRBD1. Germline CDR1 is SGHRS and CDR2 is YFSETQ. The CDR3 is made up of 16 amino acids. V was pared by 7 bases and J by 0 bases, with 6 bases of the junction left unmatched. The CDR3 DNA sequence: TGCGCCAGCCGCACAGGGGGTCTCTCTGGGGCCAACGTCCTGACTTTC. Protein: CASRTGGLSGANVLTF.

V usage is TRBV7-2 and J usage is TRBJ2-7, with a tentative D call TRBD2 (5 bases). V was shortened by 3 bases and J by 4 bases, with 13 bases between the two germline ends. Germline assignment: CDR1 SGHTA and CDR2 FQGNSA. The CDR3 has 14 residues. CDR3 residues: CASSFTGNRYEQYF. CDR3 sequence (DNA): TGTGCCAGCAGCTTTACGGGAAACCGGTACGAGCAGTACTTC.

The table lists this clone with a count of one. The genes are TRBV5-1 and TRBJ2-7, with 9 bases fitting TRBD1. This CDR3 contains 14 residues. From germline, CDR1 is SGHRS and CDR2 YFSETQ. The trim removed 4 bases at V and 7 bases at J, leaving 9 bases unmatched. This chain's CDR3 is CASSASQGATEQYF. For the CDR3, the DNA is TGCGCCAGCAGCGCGTCACAGGGGGCTACAGAGCAGTACTTC.

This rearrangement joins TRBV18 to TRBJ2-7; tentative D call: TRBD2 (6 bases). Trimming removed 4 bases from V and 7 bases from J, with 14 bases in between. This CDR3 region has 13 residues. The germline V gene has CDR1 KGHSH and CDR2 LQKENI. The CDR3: CASSRDSFLEQYF. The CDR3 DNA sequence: TGTGCCAGCTCACGGGACTCTTTCCTAGAGCAGTACTTC.

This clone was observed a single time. CDR3 loop: CASTYSGQETQYF. The CDR3 DNA is TGTGCCAGCACCTACTCGGGGCAAGAGACCCAGTACTTC. This rearrangement joins TRBV7-9 to TRBJ2-5; D may be TRBD2 (5 bases). The CDR3 loop spans 13 amino acids. Trimming removed 7 bases from V and 2 bases from J, with 11 bases in between. CDR1 SEHNR and CDR2 FQNEAQ come from the germline V gene (reference sequence).

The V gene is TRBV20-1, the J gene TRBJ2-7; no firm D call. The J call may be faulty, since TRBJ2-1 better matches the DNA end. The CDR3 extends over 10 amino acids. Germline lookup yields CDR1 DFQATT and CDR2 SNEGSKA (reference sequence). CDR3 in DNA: TGCAGTGCTTACTTCAATGAGCAGTTCTTC. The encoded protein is CSAYFNEQFF.

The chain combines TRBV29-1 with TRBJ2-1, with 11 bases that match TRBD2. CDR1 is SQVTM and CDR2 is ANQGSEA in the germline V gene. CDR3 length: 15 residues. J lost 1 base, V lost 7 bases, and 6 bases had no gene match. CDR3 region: CSAFGLAGSYNEQFF. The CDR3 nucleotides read TGCAGCGCCTTTGGACTAGCGGGTTCCTACAATGAGCAGTTCTTC.

As DNA, the CDR3 is TGTGCCAGCTCACCAGAGCTAAGGTCAGGGGGCAATCAGCCCCAGCATTTT. Protein product: CASSPELRSGGNQPQHF. V is TRBV18 and J is TRBJ1-5; D is perhaps TRBD1 (6 bases). Trimming stripped 2 bases from V and 2 bases from J, with 16 bases between. The CDR3 runs 17 residues. CDR1 and CDR2 from the germline V gene are KGHSH and LQKENI.

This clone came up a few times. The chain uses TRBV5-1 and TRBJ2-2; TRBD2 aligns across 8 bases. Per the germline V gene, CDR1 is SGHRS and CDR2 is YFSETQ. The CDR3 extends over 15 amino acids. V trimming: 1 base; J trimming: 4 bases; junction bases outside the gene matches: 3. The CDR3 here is CASSLFTSGTGELFF. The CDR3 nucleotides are TGCGCCAGCAGCTTGTTCACTAGCGGCACCGGGGAGCTGTTTTTT. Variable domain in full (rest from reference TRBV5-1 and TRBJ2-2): KAGVTQTPRYLIKTRGQQVTLSCSPISGHRSVSWYQQTPGQGLQFLFEYFSETQRNKGNFPGRFSGRQFSNSRSEMNVSTLELGDSALYLCASSLFTSGTGELFFGEGSRLTVL.

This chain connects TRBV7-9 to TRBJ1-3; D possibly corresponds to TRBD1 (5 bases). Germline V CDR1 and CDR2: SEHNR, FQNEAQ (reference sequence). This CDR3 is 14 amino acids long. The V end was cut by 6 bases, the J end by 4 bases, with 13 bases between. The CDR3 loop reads CASSSDRVGNTIYF. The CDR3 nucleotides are TGTGCCAGCAGTTCCGACAGAGTAGGAAACACCATATATTTT. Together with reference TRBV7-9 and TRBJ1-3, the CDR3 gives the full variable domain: DTGVSQNPRHKITKRGQNVTFRCDPISEHNRLYWYRQTLGQGPEFLTYFQNEAQLEKSRLLSDRFSAERPKGSFSTLEIQRTEQGDSAMYLCASSSDRVGNTIYFGEGSWLTVV.

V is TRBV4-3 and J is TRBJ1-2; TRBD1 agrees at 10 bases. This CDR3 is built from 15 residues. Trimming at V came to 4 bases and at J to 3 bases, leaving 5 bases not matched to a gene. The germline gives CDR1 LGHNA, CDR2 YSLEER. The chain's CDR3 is CASSPRTGGDYGYTF. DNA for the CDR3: TGCGCCAGCAGCCCCCGGACAGGGGGAGACTATGGCTACACCTTC.

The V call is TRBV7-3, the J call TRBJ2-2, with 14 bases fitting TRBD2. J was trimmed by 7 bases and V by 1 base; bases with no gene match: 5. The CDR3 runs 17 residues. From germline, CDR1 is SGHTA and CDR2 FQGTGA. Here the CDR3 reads CASSLNGLAGGGGELFF. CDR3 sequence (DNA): TGTGCCAGCAGCTTAAACGGACTAGCGGGAGGCGGCGGGGAGCTGTTTTTT.